One and the same sample provided the 22 T cell receptor beta chains below, sequenced in a study of radiotherapy plus CTLA-4 blockade in lung cancer. The table came from immunoSEQ multiplex PCR; TCRdb's copy has only in-frame clones and leaves some out. The sample includes fewer than 90,000 clones, over 80% seen only once; the top ten take 0.75% to 0.95%. Material: peripheral blood, obtained from a patient treated with radiotherapy plus ipilimumab. Receptors were obtained from a human donor with non-small cell lung cancer who had stable disease on radiotherapy plus ipilimumab.

The chain combines TRBV27 with TRBJ1-5; possible D gene TRBD1, 5 bases. This CDR3 spans 16 amino acids. Looked up from germline, CDR1 is MNHEY and CDR2 is SMNVEV (reference sequence). The V and J ends lost 2 bases and 1 base respectively, with 12 bases between them. As DNA, the CDR3 is TGTGCCAGCAGTTTAAGGAGCGGGACCAGCAATCAGCCCCAGCATTTT. Its translation is CASSLRSGTSNQPQHF.

This clone showed up just a few times. The genes are TRBV5-1 and TRBJ2-5; a weak D match, TRBD2 (6 bases). The germline CDR1 and CDR2 sequences are SGHRS and YFSETQ. The CDR3 has 16 residues. The ends were cut back, 1 base at V and 1 base at J, with 14 bases in the middle. CDR3 DNA: TGCGCCAGCAGCTTGAGTTCGGGGACTTTCCAAGAGACCCAGTACTTC. Residues: CASSLSSGTFQETQYF.

V gene TRBV2 combines with J gene TRBJ1-1; D might be TRBD1 (6 bases). The ends were cut back, 3 bases at V and 5 bases at J, with 10 bases in the middle. The V gene's germline CDR1 is SNHLY and CDR2 FYNNEI. The CDR3 sequence is 13 residues long. The CDR3: CASSEGAGTEAFF. The CDR3 DNA is TGTGCCAGCAGTGAGGGGGCCGGGACTGAAGCTTTCTTT.

The gene calls are TRBV30 and TRBJ1-1, with D possibly being TRBD1 (5 bases). CDR1 and CDR2 (germline): GTSNPN, SVGIG (reference sequence). This CDR3 comprises 15 residues. Trimming left V 5 bases short and J 3 bases short, with 19 bases between. CDR3 DNA: TGTGCCTGGGACCTCCTGGGGGTCAAGCACACTGAAGCTTTCTTT. It yields the protein CAWDLLGVKHTEAFF.

This clone was seen only a few times. The chain has TRBV6-6 and TRBJ1-6, with D possibly matching TRBD1 (6 bases). V shed 0 bases and J shed 13 bases, with 19 bases lying between them. The CDR3 spans 16 residues. The germline gives CDR1 MNHNY, CDR2 SVGAGI (reference sequence). The DNA of the CDR3 is TGTGCCAGCAGTTACTCAATGCGGGGGGCGGAACCCCCCCTCCACTTT. Protein: CASSYSMRGAEPPLHF.

The chain joins TRBV7-2 to TRBJ2-2; 13 positions match TRBD2. From germline, CDR1 is SGHTA and CDR2 FQGNSA. CDR3 length equals 17 residues. J was trimmed by 5 bases and V by 5 bases; bases with no gene match: 8. The DNA for the CDR3 is TGTGCCAGCAGCACAAGGACTAGCGGGGGTTCTACCGGGGAGCTGTTTTTT. Encoded protein: CASSTRTSGGSTGELFF.

The V gene is TRBV10-3, the J gene TRBJ2-1; 10 nucleotides match TRBD1. The germline CDR1 and CDR2 sequences are ENHRY and SYGVKD. Trimming cost V 10 bases and J 2 bases; bases outside gene matches: 8. The CDR3 covers 15 residues. The CDR3 DNA sequence: TGTGCCACACACTCCGGGACAGGGGCCTACAATGAGCAGTTCTTC. Its protein product is CATHSGTGAYNEQFF.

The chain carries TRBV11-2 and TRBJ2-5, with 11 bases matching TRBD2. The V gene's germline CDR1 is SGHAT and CDR2 FQNNGV. Trimming removed 1 base from V and 5 bases from J; junction bases left unmatched: 9. CDR3 length: 17 amino acids. CDR3 amino acids: CASSLGGSGGGGETQYF. The CDR3 DNA is TGTGCCAGCAGCTTAGGCGGTAGCGGGGGGGGAGGGGAGACCCAGTACTTC.

The chain's CDR3 is CASSPGTGGYTIYF. DNA of the CDR3: TGTGCCAGCAGCCCCGGGACAGGGGGATACACCATATATTTT. The chain has TRBV11-2 and TRBJ1-3; 11 positions match TRBD1. V was clipped by 5 bases and J by 8 bases; unmatched bases: 5. The CDR3 is 14 residues long. Per the germline V gene, CDR1 is SGHAT and CDR2 is FQNNGV.

The genes are TRBV18 and TRBJ2-2, with 10 bases fitting TRBD1. Germline CDR1 KGHSH, CDR2 LQKENI. This CDR3 is built from 15 residues. The V gene end was trimmed by 0 bases and the J gene end by 6 bases; junction bases not matched to a gene: 1. CDR3 sequence (DNA): TGTGCCAGCTCACCACCTGGGACAGGGGCCGGGGAGCTGTTTTTT. Translation: CASSPPGTGAGELFF.

The rearrangement joins TRBV7-3 to TRBJ2-5, with 13 bases fitting TRBD2. Germline-derived CDR1 and CDR2 are SGHTA and FQGTGA. The junction had 10 bases not matched to a gene; V was cut back by 5 bases and J by 4 bases. There are 17 residues in the CDR3. CDR3 loop: CASSTATSGRARETQYF. For the CDR3, the DNA is TGTGCCAGCAGCACCGCTACTAGCGGGAGGGCTCGAGAGACCCAGTACTTC.

The chain carries TRBV2 and TRBJ2-3; the D gene is possibly TRBD1 (5 bases). V dropped 11 bases and J dropped 1 base, with 16 bases sitting between them. Germline V gives CDR1 SNHLY, CDR2 FYNNEI. CDR3 length: 14 amino acids. CDR3 protein: CAGAFVGRTDTQYF. The CDR3 DNA sequence: TGTGCCGGGGCCTTTGTGGGGCGCACAGATACGCAGTATTTT.

The table lists this clone with a few counts. The chain is built from TRBV7-2 and TRBJ1-2; D is undetermined. Germline V lookup: CDR1 SGHTA, CDR2 FQGNSA. The ends were cut back, 2 bases at V and 8 bases at J, with 12 bases in the middle. The CDR3 covers 13 residues. The CDR3 loop is CASSLSAVGGYTF. The DNA for the CDR3 is TGTGCCAGCAGCTTATCCGCAGTGGGGGGCTACACCTTC.

This chain connects TRBV29-1 to TRBJ1-2; TRBD1 matches at 7 bases. V trimming: 5 bases; J trimming: 4 bases; junction bases outside the gene matches: 10. Germline values: CDR1 SQVTM, CDR2 ANQGSEA. The CDR3 has 14 residues. The CDR3 region is CSVMSGQPGYGYTF. DNA of the CDR3: TGCAGCGTTATGTCGGGACAGCCGGGCTATGGCTACACCTTC. The full variable domain, rest sourced from reference TRBV29-1 and TRBJ1-2, is SAVISQKPSRDICQRGTSLTIQCQVDSQVTMMFWYRQQPGQSLTLIATANQGSEATYESGFVIDKFPISRPNLTFSTLTVSNMSPEDSSIYLCSVMSGQPGYGYTFGSGTRLTVV.

CDR3 loop: CASRGDRGRSYEQYF. The CDR3 DNA reads TGCGCCAGCAGGGGGGACAGGGGACGCTCCTACGAGCAGTACTTC. The chain is built from TRBV5-1 and TRBJ2-7; 10 nucleotides align to TRBD1. This CDR3 has 15 amino acids. Germline V lookup: CDR1 SGHRS, CDR2 YFSETQ. J lost 0 bases, V lost 5 bases, and 5 bases had no gene match.

The chain carries TRBV4-1 and TRBJ2-2; 8 nucleotides line up with TRBD2. CDR1 MGHRA and CDR2 YSYEKL come from the germline V gene. The J segment lost 4 bases and the V segment lost 5 bases, leaving 12 bases of the junction unmatched. The CDR3 totals 17 residues. Here the CDR3 DNA reads TGCGCCAGCAGCGGACATTTAGCGGGGCTCATCACCGGGGAGCTGTTTTTT. Amino acids: CASSGHLAGLITGELFF.

The chain employs TRBV5-1 and TRBJ1-2, with 11 positions matching TRBD1. V lost 4 bases, J lost 4 bases, and 6 bases stayed unmatched. Germline CDR1 SGHRS, CDR2 YFSETQ. The CDR3 loop spans 15 amino acids. The CDR3 nucleotides read TGCGCCAGCAGCCCGGGACAGGGGGGGAGCTATGGCTACACCTTC. Amino acids: CASSPGQGGSYGYTF.

This chain links TRBV7-8 with TRBJ1-1; 9 positions match TRBD1. This CDR3 has 15 residues. V trimming: 3 bases; J trimming: 1 base; junction bases outside the gene matches: 3. From germline, CDR1 is SGHVS and CDR2 FQNEAQ. CDR3 sequence: CASSFTGQGNTEAFF. CDR3 nucleotides: TGTGCCAGCAGCTTCACGGGACAGGGGAACACTGAAGCTTTCTTT.

This clone was observed a single time. The chain uses TRBV5-1 and TRBJ2-5; 8 positions match TRBD1. The CDR3 loop spans 16 amino acids. CDR1 and CDR2 from the germline V gene are SGHRS and YFSETQ. V trimming: 0 bases; J trimming: 2 bases; junction bases outside the gene matches: 6. DNA of the CDR3: TGCGCCAGCAGCTTGGGGGGACAGGCGGTACAAGAGACCCAGTACTTC. Amino acid sequence: CASSLGGQAVQETQYF.

The rearrangement links TRBV7-9 to TRBJ1-6; 7 nucleotides match TRBD1. Trimming at V came to 3 bases and at J to 7 bases, leaving 3 bases not matched to a gene. This CDR3 contains 14 residues. Germline V lookup: CDR1 SEHNR, CDR2 FQNEAQ (reference sequence). This CDR3 reads CASSFRDSNSPLHF. The CDR3 nucleotides are TGTGCCAGCAGCTTCCGGGACAGCAATTCACCCCTCCACTTT.

The V and J genes are TRBV6-1 and TRBJ1-3, with D maybe TRBD1 (5 bases). Between the trimmed V and J ends, which lost 5 bases and 3 bases, there was a span of 11 bases. This CDR3 has 14 amino acids. Germline V lookup: CDR1 MNHNS, CDR2 SASEGT. The CDR3 DNA follows: TGTGCCAGCAGTTGGGGGAACGTTGGAAACACCATATATTTT. Protein product: CASSWGNVGNTIYF.

V usage is TRBV5-1 and J usage is TRBJ2-2, with D uncertain. Germline V gene data show CDR1 as SGHRS and CDR2 as YFSETQ. The V end lost 4 bases, the J end lost 5 bases, and 6 bases lay between the germline ends. This CDR3 is 12 amino acids long. CDR3 coding DNA: TGCGCCAGCAGCACCGGAACCGGGGAGCTGTTTTTT. It encodes CASSTGTGELFF.